A single T cell receptor beta chain is shown here with its context. There is no known antigen for this receptor. Base-call qualities are not available, and no considerably larger clone is one nucleotide away. The CDR3, cysteine through phenylalanine, is 15 amino acids long. Only the CDR3 part of the read is kept: 45 bases, read in frame from the first base. Unmatched junction bases come to 9, with V trimmed by 5 bases and J by 5 bases. As encoded in the germline V gene, CDR1 is MNHNS while CDR2 is SASEGT. Enrolling through a virtual design, the prospective study's participants ranged in age from roughly 18 to 95 years and lived across around 25 United States geographic areas. In the prospective study, cohorts were assigned on the basis of participant-reported clinical history obtained from a screening survey and a study questionnaire. For ImmuneRACE Cohort 3, a participant was defined as recovered based on two consecutive negative NP/OP PCR tests, clearance by a healthcare professional, or resolution of symptoms. Mobile phlebotomists in the prospective study collected whole blood, serum and a nasopharyngeal or oropharyngeal swab from every participant. Participants in the prospective study had the option to provide additional blood draws and questionnaires over a roughly 2-month period. Blood samples from the prospective study were shipped frozen or at room temperature prior to DNA extraction.

The source of the sample is a study of blood T cell repertoires in COVID-19 (dated by TCRdb to the early 2020s). With respect to the entire study: The collaborator samples originated in the United States, Italy and Spain and spanned the acute and convalescent phases of COVID-19. A de-identified subject ID, COVID-19 status, age in years and sex were almost always included in the sample metadata. The prospective study material was composed of cDNA or gDNA derived from T cells, B-cell-depleted T cells, or PBMCs. Subjects who had been exposed to COVID-19, were actively infected with it, or had recovered from it provided the deeply sampled blood TCRbeta repertoires that made up the dataset. Where HLA class I and class II types were available, the types were taken from metadata supplied by the sample provider, not from assay-based typing. Samples were obtained from the ongoing ImmuneRACE study (first 160 participants) and from 1,254 subjects provided by 6 global collaborators. The repertoires were released in a freely available public database meant as a resource for research on the immune response to SARS-CoV-2. On the study overall, not on this receptor specifically: How much clinical and demographic metadata was included differed by source and by participant, and the metadata was provided uncurated.

The immunoSEQ Assay, a bias-controlled multiplex PCR, was used to amplify TCRbeta CDR3 regions from genomic DNA. Per the authors' processing: The number of nucleated cells in each sample was estimated from the amplification of reference gene primers within the assay. To quantify the absolute abundance of each unique TCRbeta CDR3 rearrangement, sequence reads were collapsed and filtered. For each sample, productive Simpson clonality was calculated by taking the square root of Simpson's diversity index across productive rearrangements. TCRdb holds this immuneACCESS table with in-frame rearrangements only. Some clones are missing; in checked studies, unresolved V genes explain under half, and the rest has no known cause. V and J calls and clone size follow that table, whereas D and trimming were derived from the DNA. The sample records 200,000 to 300,000 clones, 80% to 90% of which are singletons. Around 4% of the sample rests with the top ten.

This sequence was found in a woman younger than 45 who had recovered from COVID-19. Specimen: PBMCs or T cells enriched from blood (not recorded which). The sequence joins TRBV6-1 to TRBJ2-5, with 9 bases in between that match TRBD2. The CDR3 sequence is CASSTPRGREETQYF. The nucleotides are TGTGCCAGCAGTACCCCTCGCGGGAGGGAGGAGACCCAGTACTTC.